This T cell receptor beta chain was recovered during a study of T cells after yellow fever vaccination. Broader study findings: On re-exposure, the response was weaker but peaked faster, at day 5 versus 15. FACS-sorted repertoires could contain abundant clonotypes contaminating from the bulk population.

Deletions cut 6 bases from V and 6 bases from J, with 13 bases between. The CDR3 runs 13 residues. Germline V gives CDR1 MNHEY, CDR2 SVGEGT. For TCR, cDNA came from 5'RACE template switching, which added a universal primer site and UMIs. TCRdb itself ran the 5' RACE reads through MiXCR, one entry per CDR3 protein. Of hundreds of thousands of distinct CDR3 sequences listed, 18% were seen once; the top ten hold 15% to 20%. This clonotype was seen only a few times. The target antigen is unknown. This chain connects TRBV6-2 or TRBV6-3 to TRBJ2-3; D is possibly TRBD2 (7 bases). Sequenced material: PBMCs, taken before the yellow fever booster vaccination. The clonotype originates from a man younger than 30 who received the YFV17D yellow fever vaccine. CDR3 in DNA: TGTGCCAGCAGCGCGGGGGCGCGGGATACGCAGTATTTT. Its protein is CASSAGARDTQYF.